This T cell receptor (beta chain) stems from a study of blood T cell repertoires in COVID-19. Study information: Acute-phase and convalescent COVID-19 samples originated in the United States, Italy and Spain. Sources were T cells, B-cell-depleted T cells, or PBMCs; the material itself was cDNA or gDNA.

In the original analysis: Amplification of reference gene primers was used by the study to estimate nucleated cell counts. TCRdb's copy holds only in-frame clones and misses some; the assay was immunoSEQ multiplex PCR. That table gives V, J and clone size, and the DNA gave D and trimming. The data hold under 130,000 clones, with 70% to 85% observed a single time. This clone is a singleton in its sample. The CDR3 runs to 14 residues. With 1 base removed from V and 4 bases from J, the gap between germline ends came to 9 bases. From germline, CDR1 is SGHNT and CDR2 YYREEE (reference sequence). The rearrangement uses TRBV5-4 and TRBJ1-3; D perhaps matches TRBD1 (5 bases). The TCR comes from a man between 65 and 79 years old with active or convalescent COVID-19. Sequences were obtained from peripheral blood. CDR3 amino acids: CASSLSGAGNTIYF. The CDR3 coding sequence is TGTGCCAGCAGCTTGTCTGGGGCAGGAAACACCATATATTTT. Using reference TRBV5-4 and TRBJ1-3 for the parts outside the CDR3, the full variable domain is ETGVTQSPTHLIKTRGQQVTLRCSSQSGHNTVSWYQQALGQGPQFIFQYYREEENGRGNFPPRFSGLQFPNYSSELNVNALELDDSALYLCASSLSGAGNTIYFGEGSWLTVV.